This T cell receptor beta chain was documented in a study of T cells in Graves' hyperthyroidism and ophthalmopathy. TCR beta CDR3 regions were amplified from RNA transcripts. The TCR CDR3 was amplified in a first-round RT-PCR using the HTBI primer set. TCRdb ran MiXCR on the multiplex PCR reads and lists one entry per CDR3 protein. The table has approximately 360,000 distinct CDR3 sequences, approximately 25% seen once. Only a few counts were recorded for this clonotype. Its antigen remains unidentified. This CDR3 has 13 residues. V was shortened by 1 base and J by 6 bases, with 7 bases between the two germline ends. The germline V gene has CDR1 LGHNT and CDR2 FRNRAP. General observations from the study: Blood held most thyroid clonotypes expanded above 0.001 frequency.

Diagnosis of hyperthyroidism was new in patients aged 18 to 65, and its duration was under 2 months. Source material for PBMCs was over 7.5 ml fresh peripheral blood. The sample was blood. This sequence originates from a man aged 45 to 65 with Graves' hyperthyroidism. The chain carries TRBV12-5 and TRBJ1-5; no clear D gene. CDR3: CASGLARVQPQHF. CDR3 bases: TGTGCTAGTGGTTTGGCACGGGTTCAGCCCCAGCATTTT. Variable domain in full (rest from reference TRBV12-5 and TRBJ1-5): DARVTQTPRHKVTEMGQEVTMRCQPILGHNTVFWYRQTMMQGLELLAYFRNRAPLDDSGMPKDRFSAEMPDATLATLKIQPSEPRDSAVYFCASGLARVQPQHFGDGTRLSIL.